This T cell receptor beta chain was retrieved from a study of shared clonotypes between healthy human individuals. Findings of the study overall: Generation probability values for non-shared clonotypes were lower than those for clonotypes shared by all four donors. Among donors, clonotype sharing was expected to be affected by sequencing depth. Sampling was confined to blood; repertoires within tissues likely differ.

The J segment lost 9 bases and the V segment lost 1 base, leaving 7 bases of the junction unmatched. CDR1 is SGHDT and CDR2 is YYEEEE in the germline V gene. This CDR3 contains 14 residues. A word on this clone: What it recognizes is unknown.

Produced via immunoSEQ multiplex PCR; TCRdb's table is partial and in-frame only. This table holds more than 2,000,000 clones, approximately 95% found once. The TCR comes from a man between 18 and 29 years old in good health. Some clones in this sample may be carry-over from other donors' samples. The chain is built from TRBV5-6 and TRBJ2-1, with 7 bases lining up with TRBD2. Sequenced: naive CD4+ T cells from PBMCs. Documented subset: CD45RA+ positively selected. The CDR3 loop reads CASSLRGGLGEQFF. In DNA form, the CDR3 reads TGTGCCAGCAGCTTGAGGGGAGGGCTAGGTGAGCAGTTCTTC.